This TCR beta chain was captured in a study of T cell responses to AZD1222 COVID-19 vaccine (dated by TCRdb to the early 2020s). About the investigation overall: AZD1222 recipients with second doses at about 4 weeks or about 12 weeks were pooled, because spike-specific TCR depth and breadth did not differ between schedules. TCR sequencing was performed for 230 to 250 trial participants, of whom 200 to 210 were given two doses of AZD1222 and approximately 25 were given two doses of MenACWY control vaccine. Trial participants were enrolled by age into 18-55, 56-69 and 70-plus year subgroups, with about 150, 28 and 57 TCR-sequenced participants respectively. The full study reports these points: Nearly half of unique spike-specific TCRs reportedly recognized epitopes outside regions mutated in the B.1.351 and B.1.1.7 variants. Spike-specific TCR breadth and depth rose significantly after two AZD1222 doses compared with day 0 and with MenACWY recipients. Because no day 14 peak-response samples were available, the repertoires could be characterized only after the peak T cell response. In the small 56-69-year group, the increase in depth fell short of significance, most likely because of low power. Only five or six AZD1222 recipients were SARS-CoV-2 seropositive at baseline, limiting conclusions about previously exposed vaccinees. The vaccine-associated CD4 TCRs covered the entire spike protein, and the dominant responses fell in regions 160-218 and 743-854. Most participants were white British and females outnumbered males, and the authors suggested that clonal diversity may have been underestimated.

The CDR3 regions of human TCRbeta chains were subjected to immunosequencing. The study's own analysis went as follows. Repertoire TCRs were checked for matches against a reference library of SARS-CoV-2-specific TCRs that had been generated using the MIRA antigen-specificity platform. Breadth was defined as the fraction of unique TCRs that were SARS-CoV-2-associated, and depth was defined as the fraction of total T cells that were SARS-CoV-2-associated. Using the MIRA data, each spike-specific TCR was mapped to the spike region that the TCR reacts to and placed in a CD4 or CD8 class. Log10-transformed breadth and depth values were compared by one-way ANOVA with Sidak's multiple comparisons tests. The immuneACCESS repertoire file appears here via TCRdb, limited to in-frame rearrangements. These files lack a portion of the clones; in checked studies, under half of the deficit traces to unresolved V genes, and the cause of the others is not known. V and J calls and clone size are copied from that table; D and trimming were computed from the DNA. The sample data list 200,000 to 300,000 clones, and 85% to 95% of these were observed just once. The ten biggest clones cover roughly 0.51% of the sample.

The CDR3 goes from the cysteine to the phenylalanine over 17 residues. Here the CDR3 DNA is all that survives: 51 bases in frame from base 1. The germline V gene (reference sequence) yields SGHNT for CDR1 and YYREEE for CDR2. V lost 4 bases and J lost 0 bases, and the count of bases not matched to a germline gene is 6. Details on this clone: The specificity of this receptor is unknown. Per-base qualities were not stored, and no clone one base away is much larger.

In light of the paper, this sample's time point label describes: baseline before first vaccination. The vaccinee samples were drawn from two UK trials, COV001 and COV002, one of which was a single-blind randomized controlled phase 2/3 trial testing AZD1222 (ChAdOx1 nCoV-19) in healthy adults. Trial participant PBMC samples were collected at day 0 and day 28 after the second dose for TCRbeta chain sequencing. The clonotype originates from an adult in good health. The sample consisted of peripheral blood, taken on day 0 of AZD1222 vaccination. The chain couples TRBV5-4 to TRBJ2-6; TRBD1 fits 8 bases in the junction. The CDR3 here reads CASSPGGPNSGANVLTF. The DNA sequence is given as TGTGCCAGCAGCCCAGGGGGCCCCAACTCTGGGGCCAACGTCCTGACTTTC.